The following is a T cell receptor beta chain sequence with its context. Data came from immunoSEQ multiplex PCR; TCRdb stores just in-frame clones and leaves some out. This table holds around 250,000 clones, approximately 91% found once. Cohorts were determined from participant-reported clinical history. Germline CDR1 reads SQVTM; CDR2 reads ANQGSEA. This CDR3 comprises 13 residues. V was clipped by 5 bases and J by 0 bases, with 8 bases between them. The entry originates in a study of blood T cell repertoires in COVID-19. The sequencing sample was made of PBMCs or T cells enriched from blood (not recorded which). This chain uses TRBV29-1 with TRBJ1-3; D is uncertain. The receptor was isolated from a human donor in a cohort exposed to, infected with or recovered from COVID-19 (not recorded which). The donor label of this sample is uncertain. The CDR3, as DNA: TGCAGCGTTTCGGGGAGCTCTGGAAACACCATATATTTT. Its protein is CSVSGSSGNTIYF.